This T cell receptor (beta chain) comes out of a study of blood T cells in healthy people across ages. The study, taken as a whole, reports: Nothing was known about donor CMV status, and this possibly confounded expanded clonotype changes.

With a J-beta primer mix and a sample-barcoded 5' primer, a second PCR ran about 7 to 12 cycles. MiXCR was run by TCRdb on the 5' RACE reads, yielding one entry per CDR3 protein. The sample yields approximately 780,000 distinct CDR3 sequences, around 24% seen once. The CDR3 runs to 14 residues. Germline CDR1 DFQATT, CDR2 SNEGSKA (reference sequence). The table lists this clonotype with a few counts. Its target is unknown. Relative to the germline gene, one junction end is altered; a read error may explain this. This same sample was also part of a study on T cells of mothers and their children. That report notes: Persistent microchimeric T cell clones were not found at ~100 per million sensitivity.

The sequencing sample was made of blood. This clonotype originated in a boy aged 5-17 years in good health. The chain couples TRBV20-1 to TRBJ2-1, with D tentatively TRBD1 or TRBD2 (5 bases each). CDR3 nucleotide sequence: TGCAGTGCTAGGATAGGGGAGTCCCAAGAGACCCGGTACTTC. It is translated as CSARIGESQETRYF.